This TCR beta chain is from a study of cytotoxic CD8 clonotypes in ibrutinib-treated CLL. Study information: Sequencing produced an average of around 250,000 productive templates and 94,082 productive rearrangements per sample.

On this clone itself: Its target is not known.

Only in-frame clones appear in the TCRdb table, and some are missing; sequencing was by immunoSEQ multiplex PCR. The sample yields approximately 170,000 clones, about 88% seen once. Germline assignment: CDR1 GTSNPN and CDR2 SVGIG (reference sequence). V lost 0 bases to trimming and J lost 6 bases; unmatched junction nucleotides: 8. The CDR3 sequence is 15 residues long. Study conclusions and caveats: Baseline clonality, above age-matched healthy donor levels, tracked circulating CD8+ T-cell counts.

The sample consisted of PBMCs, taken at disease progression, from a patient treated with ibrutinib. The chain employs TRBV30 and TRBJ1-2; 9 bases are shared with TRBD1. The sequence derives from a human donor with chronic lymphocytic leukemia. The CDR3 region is CAWSVWTGDLNGYTF. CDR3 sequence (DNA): TGTGCCTGGAGTGTATGGACAGGGGACCTGAATGGCTACACCTTC.